This TCR beta chain stems from a study of cytomegalovirus exposure and HLA in healthy donors. With 60 Vbeta and 13 Jbeta primers, the PCR was carried out. Data came from immunoSEQ multiplex PCR; TCRdb stores just in-frame clones and leaves some out. The table has over 100,000 clones, around 65% seen once. Overall study results and limits: Analysis performed later found roughly 18,000 TCR beta sequences associated with HLA alleles at 0.05 false discovery rate. Sequencing artifact likely explains a cluster of highly shared sequence variants. Most subjects had HLA-A and HLA-B alleles reportedly predicted accurately by TCR beta sequences.

Germline CDR1 reads MNHEY; CDR2 reads SMNVEV (reference sequence). This CDR3 comprises 14 residues. V gave up 3 bases and J gave up 5 bases; unmatched junction bases: 2. With respect to this clone: Its antigen remains unidentified.

This chain connects TRBV27 to TRBJ2-2; 8 positions match TRBD1. The specimen sequenced was PBMCs. This TCR came from a man aged 18 to 29 in good health and CMV-seronegative. In DNA, the CDR3 is TGTGCCAGCAGTTTTCAGGGGGCGACCGGGGAGCTGTTTTTT. Its protein product is CASSFQGATGELFF.